The next 31 T cell receptor beta chains were all read from a single sample in a study of shared clonotypes between healthy human individuals. The table came from immunoSEQ multiplex PCR; TCRdb's copy has only in-frame clones and leaves some out. Among about 680,000 clones listed, roughly 78% were seen once. Sequences were obtained from memory CD4+ T cells sorted from blood. Regarding subset: CD45RA-negative fraction. These receptors were collected from a woman in her twenties or thirties in good health.

This chain joins TRBV5-1 and TRBJ1-4; no reliable D call. Germline assignment: CDR1 SGHRS and CDR2 YFSETQ. The length of the CDR3 is 14 residues. Trimming stripped 8 bases from V and 2 bases from J, with 13 bases between. The CDR3 reads CASKMEATNEKLFF. Written as DNA, the CDR3 is TGCGCCAGTAAAATGGAGGCGACTAATGAAAAACTGTTTTTT.

The chain has TRBV6-1 and TRBJ1-5; no reliable D call. CDR3 size: 16 residues. V shed 4 bases and J shed 3 bases, with 16 bases lying between them. The V gene's germline CDR1 is MNHNS and CDR2 SASEGT. The CDR3 sequence: CASSAQKRGNNQPQHF. CDR3 in DNA: TGTGCCAGCAGTGCACAAAAAAGAGGGAACAATCAGCCCCAGCATTTT.

The chain has TRBV27 and TRBJ2-1; D gene uncertain. Germline-derived CDR1 and CDR2 are MNHEY and SMNVEV (reference sequence). The V end was cut by 6 bases, the J end by 3 bases, with 9 bases between. The CDR3 extends over 13 amino acids. The CDR3 region is CASRRRNYNEQFF. The CDR3 DNA is TGTGCCAGCAGGCGGAGAAACTACAATGAGCAGTTCTTC.

The genes are TRBV13 and TRBJ2-7, with 7 bases matching TRBD1. V lost 4 bases, J lost 0 bases, and 6 bases stayed unmatched. This CDR3 contains 15 residues. CDR1 is PRHDT, CDR2 FYEKMQ, per germline (reference sequence). The CDR3 DNA reads TGTGCCAGCAGCTCGGGACAGTCAAGCTCCTACGAGCAGTACTTC. Its translation is CASSSGQSSSYEQYF.

The sample holds a few counts of this clone. This chain links TRBV10-3 with TRBJ2-3; TRBD1 matches at 8 bases. The CDR3 is made up of 14 amino acids. Germline trimming cut 5 bases from V and 2 bases from J; bases unmatched to any gene: 3. Looked up from germline, CDR1 is ENHRY and CDR2 is SYGVKD. The CDR3 DNA follows: TGTGCCATCAGTCAGGGGGCCACCACAGATACGCAGTATTTT. Encoded protein: CAISQGATTDTQYF.

This clone showed up just once. The chain couples TRBV5-1 to TRBJ2-1; 10 positions match TRBD2. Germline-derived CDR1 and CDR2 are SGHRS and YFSETQ. J gave up 13 bases and V 0 bases, and 7 bases lay outside the gene matches. This CDR3 spans 14 amino acids. CDR3 protein: CASSLVPAGGLQFF. CDR3 DNA sequence: TGCGCCAGCAGCTTGGTCCCAGCGGGAGGGCTTCAGTTCTTC.

The CDR3 here is CASSRDRGSEKLFF. Written as DNA, the CDR3 is TGTGCCAGCAGCCGAGACAGGGGCAGCGAAAAACTGTTTTTT. The J gene is TRBJ1-4, the V gene TRBV7-9, with TRBD1 identical over 8 bases. The J segment lost 8 bases and the V segment lost 5 bases, leaving 7 bases of the junction unmatched. The CDR3 has 14 residues. In germline, CDR1 is SEHNR, CDR2 FQNEAQ (reference sequence).

The V and J genes are TRBV7-9 and TRBJ2-2; 8 positions match TRBD1. Trimming took 5 bases from V and 14 from J; bases not matched to a gene: 16. The CDR3 is made up of 15 amino acids. Germline loops: CDR1 SEHNR, CDR2 FQNEAQ (reference sequence). The CDR3 DNA is TGTGCCAGCAGCACCTCACCCTGGACAGGGACCGTCCTGTTTTTT. It is translated as CASSTSPWTGTVLFF.

The chain recombines TRBV25-1 with TRBJ2-1, with 10 bases lining up with TRBD1. The CDR3 runs to 16 residues. Germline lookup yields CDR1 MGHDK and CDR2 SYGVNS. V was clipped by 7 bases and J by 9 bases; unmatched bases: 15. This CDR3 reads CASTLTRDRGLGEQFF. The CDR3 nucleotides read TGTGCCAGCACTCTGACGCGGGACAGGGGTTTGGGTGAGCAGTTCTTC.

The chain is built from TRBV7-3 and TRBJ2-4, with D possibly called TRBD1 or TRBD2 (5 bases each). Trimming removed 3 bases at V and 4 bases at J, with 10 bases between. The V gene's germline CDR1 is SGHTA and CDR2 FQGTGA. The CDR3 consists of 14 residues. The CDR3 loop is CASSLGVGKNIQYF. For the CDR3, the DNA is TGTGCCAGCAGCTTGGGGGTAGGGAAAAACATTCAGTACTTC.

The V call is TRBV14, the J call TRBJ1-3, with TRBD1 as a possible D gene (5 bases). V dropped 4 bases and J dropped 4 bases, with 11 bases sitting between them. Germline CDR1 and CDR2: SGHDN and FVKESK. The CDR3 extends over 14 amino acids. In nucleotides, the CDR3 is TGTGCCAGCAGCCGAAACCACAGGGGAAACACCATATATTTT. Amino acid sequence: CASSRNHRGNTIYF.

V and J are TRBV7-9 and TRBJ2-1, with unresolved D. Trimming removed 0 bases from V and 9 bases from J, with 9 bases in between. This CDR3 is built from 13 residues. Germline V gene lookup returns CDR1 SEHNR and CDR2 FQNEAQ (reference sequence). The CDR3 DNA is TGTGCCAGCAGCTTAGCTTCGCTCGGTGAGCAGTTCTTC. Translating it yields CASSLASLGEQFF.

The rearrangement links TRBV7-9 to TRBJ2-1; weak D call: TRBD1 (6 bases). The germline CDR1 and CDR2 sequences are SEHNR and FQNEAQ (reference sequence). This CDR3 comprises 16 residues. V lost 4 bases, J lost 6 bases, and 19 bases lay in between. This CDR3 reads CASSSAGGVVGNEQFF. The CDR3 bases are TGTGCCAGCAGCTCGGCTGGGGGCGTGGTTGGCAATGAGCAGTTCTTC.

This chain joins TRBV6-6 and TRBJ2-2, with D possibly matching TRBD2 (5 bases). Trimming removed 0 bases at V and 6 bases at J, with 11 bases between. Germline V gene lookup returns CDR1 MNHNY and CDR2 SVGAGI (reference sequence). This CDR3 is 15 amino acids long. The CDR3 loop reads CASSYSNLAAGELFF. CDR3 coding DNA: TGTGCCAGCAGTTACTCGAACCTAGCCGCCGGGGAGCTGTTTTTT.

This clone appeared a few times. V and J are TRBV2 and TRBJ1-2; tentatively, D is TRBD1 (5 bases). The CDR3 sequence is 12 residues long. The V and J ends lost 7 bases and 5 bases respectively, with 11 bases between them. CDR1 and CDR2 (germline): SNHLY, FYNNEI. CDR3 bases: TGTGCCAGCAATCGACAGAGATATGGCTACACCTTC. Amino acids: CASNRQRYGYTF.

Within the sample, this clone is medium-sized. J is TRBJ1-2 and V is TRBV6-4, with 12 bases that match TRBD1. The germline CDR1 and CDR2 sequences are MRHNA and SNTAGT. The CDR3 covers 15 residues. V was clipped by 3 bases and J by 6 bases; unmatched bases: 5. The CDR3 here is CASSEGDRGRNGYTF. CDR3 in DNA: TGTGCCAGCAGTGAAGGGGACAGGGGGCGTAATGGCTACACCTTC.

The CDR3 DNA reads TGTGCCAGCAGTGAAGGTCAGGGGCGGCAGCCCCAGCATTTT. Residues: CASSEGQGRQPQHF. This chain connects TRBV6-1 to TRBJ1-5, with D possibly being TRBD1 (6 bases). Germline CDR1 MNHNS, CDR2 SASEGT. Trimming cost V 1 base and J 7 bases, with 11 bases left between them. CDR3 length: 14 amino acids.

This clone was detected many times. Other DNA variants within this sample encode the same CDR3. The chain couples TRBV5-1 to TRBJ2-1; 11 bases are a match to TRBD2. CDR1 is SGHRS, CDR2 YFSETQ, per germline. The CDR3 consists of 15 residues. Unmatched junction bases numbered 4, after V lost 4 bases and J lost 4 bases. This CDR3 is CASSLTSGSYNEQFF. As DNA, the CDR3 is TGCGCCAGCAGCCTAACTAGCGGGAGTTACAATGAGCAGTTCTTC.

This chain joins TRBV27 and TRBJ2-5; D may be TRBD1 (6 bases). Between the trimmed V and J ends, which lost 2 bases and 5 bases, there was a span of 15 bases. The CDR3 has 15 residues. The germline gives CDR1 MNHEY, CDR2 SMNVEV (reference sequence). CDR3 in amino acids: CASSLIQGTGETQYF. The CDR3 coding sequence is TGTGCCAGCAGTTTAATACAGGGTACGGGTGAGACCCAGTACTTC.

This chain joins TRBV19 and TRBJ2-1; 11 nucleotides line up with TRBD2. The CDR3 extends over 15 amino acids. The germline V gene encodes CDR1 LNHDA and CDR2 SQIVND (reference sequence). V shed 4 bases and J 3 bases; nucleotides not matched to a gene: 2. CDR3 coding DNA: TGTGCCAGTAGTAATAGCGGGAGGGGCTACAATGAGCAGTTCTTC. This translates into CASSNSGRGYNEQFF.

The chain has TRBV28 and TRBJ2-5; 8 nucleotides align to TRBD2. The CDR3 is 13 amino acids. Germline-derived CDR1 and CDR2 are MDHEN and SYDVKM. The trim removed 2 bases at V and 5 bases at J, leaving 1 base unmatched. In DNA form, the CDR3 reads TGTGCCAGCAGTTTAGTAGCGGGGGAGACCCAGTACTTC. This translates into CASSLVAGETQYF.

The chain combines TRBV6-5 with TRBJ2-2, with D possibly called TRBD1 or TRBD2 (5 bases each). There are 14 residues in the CDR3. Between the trimmed V and J ends, which lost 7 bases and 0 bases, there was a span of 9 bases. The germline V gene has CDR1 MNHEY and CDR2 SVGAGI. CDR3 sequence reads: CASKGPTNTGELFF. The CDR3 bases are TGTGCCAGCAAGGGACCGACGAACACCGGGGAGCTGTTTTTT.

In the case of this clone: Within the sample, other DNA sequences also encode this same CDR3. The V gene is TRBV2, the J gene TRBJ2-1, with 11 bases aligning to TRBD2. V lost 4 bases to trimming and J lost 7 bases; unmatched junction nucleotides: 3. This CDR3 has 14 residues. From germline, CDR1 is SNHLY and CDR2 FYNNEI. The CDR3 is CASSALAGVNEQFF. The CDR3 DNA reads as TGTGCCAGCAGTGCACTAGCGGGAGTAAATGAGCAGTTCTTC.

J is TRBJ2-5 and V is TRBV27; 8 nucleotides line up with TRBD2. CDR3 size: 13 residues. Trimming took 4 bases from V and 3 from J; bases not matched to a gene: 1. CDR1 and CDR2 from the germline V gene are MNHEY and SMNVEV (reference sequence). The CDR3 DNA is TGTGCCAGCAGTTCGGGACTAGAAGAGACCCAGTACTTC. Translation gives CASSSGLEETQYF.

This chain joins TRBV29-1 and TRBJ2-1; tentative D call: TRBD2 (5 bases). The CDR3 is 13 residues long. Trimming took off 7 bases at V and 4 bases at J, with 14 bases between the two ends. The germline gives CDR1 SQVTM, CDR2 ANQGSEA. The CDR3 here is CSADGGTYNEQFF. The CDR3 region has the DNA TGCAGCGCAGACGGAGGAACTTACAATGAGCAGTTCTTC.

This chain uses TRBV29-1 with TRBJ2-7; tentatively, D is TRBD2 (5 bases). The CDR3 has 15 residues. V lost 4 bases, J lost 7 bases, and 23 bases lay in between. Germline values: CDR1 SQVTM, CDR2 ANQGSEA. The CDR3 loop reads CSVVRLAGGPGEQYF. CDR3 nucleotide sequence: TGCAGCGTTGTTCGGTTGGCGGGCGGCCCGGGGGAGCAGTACTTC.

This sequence joins TRBV7-9 and TRBJ2-7; D is ambiguous. V was trimmed by 8 bases and J by 3 bases, leaving 11 bases between them. The length of the CDR3 is 12 residues. CDR1 is SEHNR and CDR2 is FQNEAQ in the germline V gene (reference sequence). CDR3 loop: CASSGPDYEQYF. The CDR3 coding sequence is TGTGCCAGCTCCGGTCCCGACTACGAGCAGTACTTC.

The J gene is TRBJ2-1, the V gene TRBV18; 13 positions match TRBD2. CDR3 size: 15 residues. The V segment lost 8 bases and the J segment 10 bases; nucleotides outside the gene matches: 11. Germline V gives CDR1 KGHSH, CDR2 LQKENI. CDR3 sequence: CASTKTGTSGMEQFF. The CDR3 nucleotides read TGTGCCAGCACGAAAACCGGGACTAGCGGGATGGAGCAGTTCTTC.

This chain connects TRBV7-9 to TRBJ2-7, with 10 bases matching TRBD1. Looked up from germline, CDR1 is SEHNR and CDR2 is FQNEAQ (reference sequence). CDR3 size: 14 residues. Trimming took 3 bases from V and 3 from J; bases not matched to a gene: 2. CDR3 sequence reads: CASSLGDRGYEQYF. CDR3 coding DNA: TGTGCCAGCAGCTTGGGGGACAGGGGCTACGAGCAGTACTTC.

The chain carries TRBV28 and TRBJ2-7; TRBD2 aligns across 11 bases. Germline CDR1 and CDR2: MDHEN and SYDVKM. The CDR3 is 17 residues long. Trimming took 2 bases from V and 5 from J; bases not matched to a gene: 11. CDR3: CASSLADIAGGRDEQYF. In DNA, the CDR3 is TGTGCCAGCAGTTTAGCAGACATAGCGGGAGGGCGGGACGAGCAGTACTTC.

The J gene is TRBJ2-7, the V gene TRBV11-2; D possibly corresponds to TRBD1 (6 bases). The CDR3 consists of 14 residues. Trimming pared 3 bases from V and 2 bases from J, leaving 11 bases between. CDR1 and CDR2 (germline): SGHAT, FQNNGV. The CDR3 protein is CASSFQGSTYEQYF. DNA for the CDR3: TGTGCCAGCAGCTTCCAGGGGTCGACCTACGAGCAGTACTTC. Full variable domain (remainder filled in from reference TRBV11-2 and TRBJ2-7): EAGVAQSPRYKIIEKRQSVAFWCNPISGHATLYWYQQILGQGPKLLIQFQNNGVVDDSQLPKDRFSAERLKGVDSTLKIQPAKLEDSAVYLCASSFQGSTYEQYFGPGTRLTVT.